This is a list of T cell receptor beta chains from one sample in a study of T cell responses to AZD1222 COVID-19 vaccine. Profiled with immunoSEQ multiplex PCR; TCRdb holds only in-frame clones, not every one. The table has around 89,000 clones, about 88% seen once; the top ten hold around 5.5%. This material consisted of peripheral blood, taken 28 days after the second AZD1222 dose. These receptors came from an adult who received the AZD1222 COVID-19 vaccine. Both conserved end residues are part of each CDR3. Expanded clones get a size class; other rows say once, few or many, or leave the size out.

J gene	CDR3 length	clone size	V gene	CDR3 protein
TRBJ1-6	15	NA	TRBV5-5	CASRSETGYNSPLHF
TRBJ1-2	13	NA	TRBV7-8	CASSLWGDNGYTF
TRBJ1-3	15	NA	TRBV5-1	CASSLQTGGGNTIYF
TRBJ1-5	16	NA	TRBV19	CASSISAGTSNQPQHF
TRBJ1-3	16	NA	TRBV5-5	CASSLDLTSSGNTIYF
TRBJ1-1	14	NA	TRBV5-1	CASSLAGASTEAFF
TRBJ2-7	11	NA	TRBV19	CASLHGAKQYF
TRBJ1-1	14	NA	TRBV28	CASSPDREVTEAFF
TRBJ1-3	15	NA	TRBV27	CASSLQGGSGNTIYF
TRBJ1-2	15	NA	TRBV3-1/TRBV3-2	CASSRPGHNIHGYTF
TRBJ2-7	13	NA	TRBV5-5	CASSPGAGYEQYF
TRBJ2-3	19	NA	TRBV3-1/TRBV3-2	CASSYEQRTGGAWTDTQYF
TRBJ1-5	17	NA	TRBV19	CASSTLFRTDSNQPQHF
TRBJ2-7	13	once	TRBV10-1	CASSEVPGLEQYF
TRBJ1-2	14	NA	TRBV16	CASSHGTGDYGYTF
TRBJ1-2	12	once	TRBV19	CATEGTVYGYTF
TRBJ2-5	19	NA	TRBV4-1	CASSPRGAGGPGGQETQYF
TRBJ1-3	10	NA	TRBV30	CAWSGNTIYF
TRBJ1-1	16	once	TRBV7-9	CASSLGRFMQDTEAFF
TRBJ1-1	13	few	TRBV19	CASSPFGTGRAFF
TRBJ1-1	12	few	TRBV5-6	CASSRSATEAFF
TRBJ1-4	14	NA	TRBV5-1	CASSTDRGYEKLFF
TRBJ2-2	13	NA	TRBV9	CASSVGSSGELFF
TRBJ1-5	12	NA	TRBV28	CASTSNNQPQHF
TRBJ1-2	16	NA	TRBV9	CASSSPSGTGLYGYTF
TRBJ1-1	15	NA	TRBV18	CASSPNPPQNTEAFF
TRBJ1-5	17	NA	TRBV10-3	CAISELSREASNQPQHF
TRBJ2-3	15	once	TRBV7-3	CASSSGLAGGDTQYF
TRBJ1-5	16	NA	TRBV11-2	CASSHPDRVSNQPQHF
TRBJ1-5	18	once	TRBV18	CASSLSAGQGGSNQPQHF
TRBJ1-2	12	NA	TRBV20-1	CSASMGRYGYTF
TRBJ1-5	14	NA	TRBV6-1	CASSYQGTFKPQHF
TRBJ2-1	15	NA	TRBV18	CASSPVGGGYNEQFF
TRBJ1-1	13	once	TRBV12-3/TRBV12-4	CASTTGLRTEAFF
TRBJ1-1	12	NA	TRBV12-3/TRBV12-4	CASSWGQLEAFF
TRBJ1-2	14	NA	TRBV7-9	CASSLAINTYGYTF
TRBJ1-1	13	NA	TRBV10-3	CAARGSTGTEAFF
TRBJ2-3	19	NA	TRBV7-8	CASSLRGAIDHTSIGTQYF
TRBJ1-1	14	NA	TRBV6-1	CASSEGVRRAEAFF
TRBJ2-7	15	NA	TRBV11-2	CASSLMTGGTYEQYF
TRBJ2-7	15	NA	TRBV7-9	CASSPTDRISYEQYF
TRBJ2-5	15	NA	TRBV7-2	CASRYFQGTGETQYF
TRBJ2-3	15	NA	TRBV7-3	CASSPHGTPGDTQYF
TRBJ1-1	15	NA	TRBV15	CATSSGGARNTEAFF
TRBJ2-7	13	NA	TRBV12-3/TRBV12-4	CASRKTGTYEQYF
TRBJ1-1	11	NA	TRBV20-1	CSAPTGLILVF